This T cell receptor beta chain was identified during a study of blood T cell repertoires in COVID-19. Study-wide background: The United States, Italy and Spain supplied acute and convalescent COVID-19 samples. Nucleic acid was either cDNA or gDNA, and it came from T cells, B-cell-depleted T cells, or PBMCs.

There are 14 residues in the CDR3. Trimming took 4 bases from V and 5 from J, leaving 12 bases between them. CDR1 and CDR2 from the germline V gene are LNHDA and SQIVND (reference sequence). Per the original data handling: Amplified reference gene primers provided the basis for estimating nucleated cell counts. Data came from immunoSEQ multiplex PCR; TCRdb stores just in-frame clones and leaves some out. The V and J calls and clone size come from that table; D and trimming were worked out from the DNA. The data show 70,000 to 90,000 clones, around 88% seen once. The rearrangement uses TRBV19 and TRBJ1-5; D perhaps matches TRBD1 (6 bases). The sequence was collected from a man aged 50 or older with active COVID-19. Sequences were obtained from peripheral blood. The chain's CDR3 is CASSTRDTDQPQHF. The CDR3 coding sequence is TGTGCCAGTAGTACCAGGGACACTGATCAGCCCCAGCATTTT.